Listed here are 18 T cell receptor beta chains from one sample, sequenced in a study of cytomegalovirus exposure and HLA in healthy donors. A multiplex PCR was run with 60 Vbeta primers and 13 Jbeta primers. Using immunoSEQ multiplex PCR, the repertoire was profiled, and TCRdb retains in-frame clones only, with some absent. The specimen's table records under 35,000 clones. Sequencing was carried out using PBMCs. All receptors come from a man under 40 in good health and CMV-seronegative.

The CDR3 region has the DNA TGTGCCAGCAGCCGCTCTAGCGGGCGTGCCTACGAGCAGTACTTC. This translates into CASSRSSGRAYEQYF. The gene calls are TRBV6-6 and TRBJ2-7, with 8 positions matching TRBD2. V was clipped by 6 bases and J by 2 bases; unmatched bases: 9. The CDR3 has 15 residues. The germline V gene encodes CDR1 MNHNY and CDR2 SVGAGI (reference sequence).

The chain recombines TRBV6-6 with TRBJ2-7, with 8 bases aligning to TRBD2. The V and J ends lost 0 bases and 0 bases, in that order; junction bases with no gene match: 1. Germline values: CDR1 MNHNY, CDR2 SVGAGI (reference sequence). The length of the CDR3 is 15 residues. CDR3: CASSYSAGGSYEQYF. Here the CDR3 DNA reads TGTGCCAGCAGTTACTCGGCGGGGGGCTCCTACGAGCAGTACTTC.

The V gene is TRBV5-1, the J gene TRBJ1-2; D unclear. The CDR3 runs 12 residues. In germline, CDR1 is SGHRS, CDR2 YFSETQ. V was trimmed by 2 bases and J by 4 bases, leaving 6 bases between them. CDR3 residues: CASSFAGYGYTF. DNA of the CDR3: TGCGCCAGCAGCTTCGCGGGCTATGGCTACACCTTC.

The chain recombines TRBV28 with TRBJ1-3, with D perhaps TRBD1 (6 bases). Germline CDR1 MDHEN, CDR2 SYDVKM. The CDR3 loop spans 14 amino acids. The germline V and J ends were trimmed by 7 bases and 0 bases, with 10 bases remaining between them. CDR3 bases: TGTGCCAGCATCAGGGGCAACTCTGGAAACACCATATATTTT. Protein product: CASIRGNSGNTIYF. Together with reference TRBV28 and TRBJ1-3, the CDR3 gives the full variable domain: DVKVTQSSRYLVKRTGEKVFLECVQDMDHENMFWYRQDPGLGLRLIYFSYDVKMKEKGDIPEGYSVSREKKERFSLILESASTNQTSMYLCASIRGNSGNTIYFGEGSWLTVV.

The CDR3 is CASSLIGRGSSGDTGELFF. In nucleotides, the CDR3 is TGCGCCAGCAGCTTGATCGGACGAGGAAGCTCGGGGGACACCGGGGAGCTGTTTTTT. The V call is TRBV5-1, the J call TRBJ2-2; a weak D match, TRBD2 (6 bases). CDR1 is SGHRS, CDR2 YFSETQ, per germline. The CDR3 is 19 amino acids. The V end was cut by 1 base, the J end by 3 bases, with 22 bases between.

This sequence joins TRBV7-9 and TRBJ2-7, with TRBD2 identical over 13 bases. Germline trimming cut 5 bases from V and 3 bases from J; bases unmatched to any gene: 4. Looked up from germline, CDR1 is SEHNR and CDR2 is FQNEAQ (reference sequence). The CDR3 is 15 residues long. In DNA, the CDR3 is TGTGCCAGCAGCCTCGGGACTAGCGGGAACTACGAGCAGTACTTC. Translated, it gives CASSLGTSGNYEQYF.

CDR3: CASSGREGGWNSPLHF. The CDR3 DNA follows: TGTGCCAGCAGTGGGAGGGAAGGGGGCTGGAATTCACCCCTCCACTTT. The chain has TRBV6-4 and TRBJ1-6; 7 bases are shared with TRBD1. The trim removed 4 bases at V and 7 bases at J, leaving 10 bases unmatched. This CDR3 is 16 amino acids long. The germline gives CDR1 MRHNA, CDR2 SNTAGT.

The genes are TRBV5-1 and TRBJ1-3, with D perhaps TRBD1 (5 bases). Germline CDR1 and CDR2: SGHRS and YFSETQ. The CDR3 spans 16 residues. V lost 1 base to trimming and J lost 4 bases, with 15 bases between them. The DNA for the CDR3 is TGCGCCAGCAGCTTGTATGTGGGGCTAGAAGGAAACACCATATATTTT. Translated, it gives CASSLYVGLEGNTIYF.

The rearrangement uses TRBV6-1 and TRBJ1-5; D not certain. The V end was cut by 8 bases, the J end by 0 bases, with 8 bases between. CDR1 is MNHNS, CDR2 SASEGT, per germline. The CDR3 runs to 13 residues. The CDR3 bases are TGTGCCAGCCGTATCTATAGCAATCAGCCCCAGCATTTT. Residues: CASRIYSNQPQHF.

V is TRBV27 and J is TRBJ2-1; tentatively, D is TRBD1 (6 bases). V gave up 0 bases and J gave up 9 bases, with 21 bases separating them. The CDR3 covers 17 residues. CDR1 MNHEY and CDR2 SMNVEV come from the germline V gene (reference sequence). This CDR3 is CASSLSVWGLVASEQFF. CDR3 nucleotides: TGTGCCAGCAGTTTATCGGTTTGGGGGCTAGTGGCGAGTGAGCAGTTCTTC.

This rearrangement joins TRBV19 to TRBJ2-3; perhaps TRBD1 as D (5 bases). With 11 bases removed from V and 7 bases from J, the gap between germline ends came to 13 bases. Germline values: CDR1 LNHDA, CDR2 SQIVND (reference sequence). There are 11 residues in the CDR3. The CDR3 nucleotides are TGTGCCTCAAGGCAGGGTAATACGCAGTATTTT. Translation gives CASRQGNTQYF.

This chain joins TRBV28 and TRBJ1-3, with D unclear. Germline values: CDR1 MDHEN, CDR2 SYDVKM. The CDR3 runs 13 residues. The ends were cut back, 5 bases at V and 0 bases at J, with 5 bases in the middle. The CDR3 DNA follows: TGTGCCAGCAGTACAAACTCTGGAAACACCATATATTTT. Residues: CASSTNSGNTIYF.

The gene calls are TRBV2 and TRBJ1-1, with 12 bases aligning to TRBD1. Per the germline V gene, CDR1 is SNHLY and CDR2 is FYNNEI. The CDR3 runs to 14 residues. Trimming removed 6 bases from V and 3 bases from J; junction bases left unmatched: 2. Here the CDR3 DNA reads TGTGCCAGCAGCGGGGACAGGGGGCACACTGAAGCTTTCTTT. It codes for CASSGDRGHTEAFF.

The chain links TRBV19 to TRBJ1-3, with unresolved D. Trimming stripped 9 bases from V and 4 bases from J, with 13 bases between. This CDR3 has 13 residues. CDR1 and CDR2 from the germline V gene are LNHDA and SQIVND (reference sequence). CDR3 residues: CARRWAIGNTIYF. As DNA, the CDR3 is TGTGCCAGGAGATGGGCTATCGGAAACACCATATATTTT.

The chain is built from TRBV19 and TRBJ1-2; 8 bases are a match to TRBD1. The junction had 11 bases not matched to a gene; V was cut back by 4 bases and J by 10 bases. The CDR3 covers 14 residues. Germline V gene data show CDR1 as LNHDA and CDR2 as SQIVND (reference sequence). The CDR3 region is CASSSLADRADYTF. Here the CDR3 DNA reads TGTGCCAGTAGTAGCCTCGCGGACAGGGCAGACTACACCTTC. The full variable domain, its missing parts supplied by reference TRBV19 and TRBJ1-2, is DGGITQSPKYLFRKEGQNVTLSCEQNLNHDAMYWYRQDPGQGLRLIYYSQIVNDFQKGDIAEGYSVSREKKESFPLTVTSAQKNPTAFYLCASSSLADRADYTFGSGTRLTVV.

The genes are TRBV18 and TRBJ2-3, with a tentative D call TRBD1 (5 bases). CDR3 length equals 15 residues. Germline values: CDR1 KGHSH, CDR2 LQKENI. The V end was cut by 0 bases, the J end by 0 bases, with 7 bases between. The CDR3 protein is CASSPPGPSTDTQYF. The CDR3 coding sequence is TGTGCCAGCTCACCACCGGGGCCTAGCACAGATACGCAGTATTTT.

The CDR3, as DNA: TGCAGCGTTGGATGGTATGAGAGGGATACGCAGTATTTT. Its protein product is CSVGWYERDTQYF. This sequence joins TRBV29-1 and TRBJ2-3; D gene unclear. This CDR3 is 13 amino acids long. CDR1 and CDR2 (germline): SQVTM, ANQGSEA. With 4 bases removed from V and 6 bases from J, the gap between germline ends came to 14 bases.

The rearrangement joins TRBV10-3 to TRBJ2-1; D gene uncertain. Between the trimmed V and J ends, which lost 5 bases and 10 bases, there was a span of 24 bases. CDR1 is ENHRY and CDR2 is SYGVKD in the germline V gene. CDR3 length: 16 residues. CDR3: CAISLFGWRKEHEQFF. CDR3 bases: TGTGCCATCAGTCTTTTTGGATGGCGGAAAGAGCACGAGCAGTTCTTC.